The 25 T cell receptor beta chains below all came from one sample that was sequenced in a study of shared clonotypes between healthy human individuals. Here immunoSEQ multiplex PCR was the method, and the copy in TCRdb shows in-frame clones only, minus some. Altogether some 1 million clones are present, under 80% being singletons, with the ten largest covering approximately 1.5%. The sequenced sample was memory CD4+ T cells sorted from blood. As to subset: CD45RA-negative fraction. These receptors were obtained from a man aged 18 to 29 in good health.

The chain recombines TRBV5-8 with TRBJ1-3; no clear D. This CDR3 contains 18 residues. Trimming cost V 3 bases and J 1 base, with 20 bases left between them. CDR1 SGHTS and CDR2 YDEGEE come from the germline V gene. CDR3 DNA sequence: TGTGCCAGCAGCTCGGGCTTGGCGACTTCGCCATCTGGAAACACCATATATTTT. Translating it yields CASSSGLATSPSGNTIYF.

This CDR3 reads CASSQSRGRTKNIQYF. CDR3 DNA: TGTGCCAGCAGCCAGAGCAGGGGAAGAACCAAAAACATTCAGTACTTC. V is TRBV14 and J is TRBJ2-4; TRBD1 is a possible D gene (6 bases). The CDR3 extends over 16 amino acids. CDR1 is SGHDN and CDR2 is FVKESK in the germline V gene. Trimming pared 3 bases from V and 2 bases from J, leaving 14 bases between.

This clone was counted a single time. The same CDR3 also results from other DNA sequences found in this sample. This sequence joins TRBV7-9 and TRBJ1-5, with D possibly TRBD1 on 5 matching bases. This CDR3 region has 13 residues. Looked up from germline, CDR1 is SEHNR and CDR2 is FQNEAQ (reference sequence). The V gene lost 1 base and the J gene lost 5 bases, with 6 bases spanning the gap. The DNA for the CDR3 is TGTGCCAGCAGCTTAGGGGGGGATCAGCCCCAGCATTTT. Protein product: CASSLGGDQPQHF. Looking up the rest from reference TRBV7-9 and TRBJ1-5 gives the full variable domain: DTGVSQNPRHKITKRGQNVTFRCDPISEHNRLYWYRQTLGQGPEFLTYFQNEAQLEKSRLLSDRFSAERPKGSFSTLEIQRTEQGDSAMYLCASSLGGDQPQHFGDGTRLSIL.

This clone has at least ten counts. This chain links TRBV9 with TRBJ2-1; a possible D gene is TRBD2 (6 bases). With 3 bases removed from V and 5 bases from J, the gap between germline ends came to 21 bases. Per germline, CDR1 SGDLS and CDR2 YYNGEE. The CDR3 contains 17 residues. The CDR3 sequence is CASSGGGTGTQNNEQFF. CDR3 coding DNA: TGTGCCAGCAGCGGTGGGGGGACCGGGACTCAAAACAATGAGCAGTTCTTC.

The chain links TRBV7-2 to TRBJ1-5, with D possibly being TRBD1 (6 bases). V was clipped by 5 bases and J by 7 bases, with 21 bases between them. The CDR3 is 16 amino acids. CDR1 and CDR2 from the germline V gene are SGHTA and FQGNSA. CDR3 coding DNA: TGTGCCAGCAGCAACTCCGCAGGGGAAGGGAACCAGCCCCAGCATTTT. Encoded protein: CASSNSAGEGNQPQHF.

V usage is TRBV5-4 and J usage is TRBJ2-2, with D possibly matching TRBD1 (7 bases). This CDR3 spans 15 amino acids. CDR1 and CDR2 (germline): SGHNT, YYREEE (reference sequence). Trimming left V 5 bases short and J 0 bases short, with 11 bases between. This CDR3 is CASRAGQTNTGELFF. The CDR3 nucleotides read TGTGCCAGCAGGGCGGGACAGACGAACACCGGGGAGCTGTTTTTT.

The chain joins TRBV18 to TRBJ1-4; 8 positions match TRBD1. Per the germline V gene, CDR1 is KGHSH and CDR2 is LQKENI. After removal of 9 bases from V and 5 bases from J, the junction contained 5 bases not matched to a gene. The CDR3 runs to 13 residues. This chain's CDR3 is CASAGDRNEKLFF. In DNA, the CDR3 is TGTGCCAGTGCGGGGGACAGGAATGAAAAACTGTTTTTT.

This chain links TRBV9 with TRBJ2-3; the match to TRBD2 covers 8 bases. V gave up 0 bases and J gave up 0 bases; unmatched junction bases: 6. The CDR3 is 17 residues long. The germline V gene encodes CDR1 SGDLS and CDR2 YYNGEE. This CDR3 is CASSVGLATASTDTQYF. As DNA, the CDR3 is TGTGCCAGCAGCGTAGGACTAGCGACGGCTAGCACAGATACGCAGTATTTT. Full variable domain (outside the CDR3, taken from reference TRBV9 and TRBJ2-3): DSGVTQTPKHLITATGQRVTLRCSPRSGDLSVYWYQQSLDQGLQFLIQYYNGEERAKGNILERFSAQQFPDLHSELNLSSLELGDSALYFCASSVGLATASTDTQYFGPGTRLTVL.

V is TRBV7-8 and J is TRBJ1-3; the D is unclear. Germline V gene sequence: CDR1 SGHVS, CDR2 FQNEAQ. Between the trimmed V and J ends, which lost 2 bases and 0 bases, there was a span of 11 bases. The CDR3 consists of 16 residues. The CDR3 DNA sequence: TGTGCCAGCAGCTTAATGGGAGAGGGCTCTGGAAACACCATATATTTT. This encodes CASSLMGEGSGNTIYF.

The chain is built from TRBV30 and TRBJ1-3; no clear D gene. This CDR3 has 15 residues. Trimming removed 0 bases from V and 0 bases from J, with 9 bases in between. Germline loops: CDR1 GTSNPN, CDR2 SVGIG (reference sequence). CDR3 nucleotide sequence: TGTGCCTGGAGTGTACGGTCCTCCTCTGGAAACACCATATATTTT. Amino acid sequence: CAWSVRSSSGNTIYF.

The genes are TRBV10-1 and TRBJ1-1; 7 bases are shared with TRBD1. This CDR3 region has 16 residues. CDR1 and CDR2 from the germline V gene are WNHNN and SYGVQD (reference sequence). The V and J ends lost 2 bases and 1 base, in that order; junction bases with no gene match: 7. CDR3 residues: CASSERGTEGNTEAFF. In nucleotides, the CDR3 is TGCGCCAGCAGTGAGAGGGGGACAGAGGGGAACACTGAAGCTTTCTTT.

This chain connects TRBV30 to TRBJ1-5; D is possibly TRBD1 (6 bases). Germline CDR1 GTSNPN, CDR2 SVGIG (reference sequence). This CDR3 region has 16 residues. Trimming left V 1 base short and J 1 base short, with 14 bases between. CDR3 sequence reads: CAWSEQGVRSNQPQHF. DNA for the CDR3: TGTGCCTGGAGTGAACAGGGAGTAAGAAGCAATCAGCCCCAGCATTTT.

J is TRBJ2-1 and V is TRBV19; 7 bases agree with TRBD2. This CDR3 comprises 17 residues. V was clipped by 5 bases and J by 3 bases; unmatched bases: 13. Per the germline V gene, CDR1 is LNHDA and CDR2 is SQIVND (reference sequence). The chain's CDR3 is CASSPSLAALGYNEQFF. Here the CDR3 DNA reads TGTGCCAGTAGTCCCTCTCTAGCGGCTCTGGGCTACAATGAGCAGTTCTTC.

The genes are TRBV2 and TRBJ2-7; possible D gene TRBD1, 5 bases. This CDR3 contains 14 residues. Germline CDR1 SNHLY, CDR2 FYNNEI. Deletions cut 3 bases from V and 3 bases from J, with 12 bases between. Here the CDR3 reads CASSEAGIVYEQYF. The CDR3 nucleotides are TGTGCCAGCAGTGAGGCAGGGATTGTCTACGAGCAGTACTTC.

This clone has a single count. The rearrangement joins TRBV10-3 to TRBJ1-3; D remains unclear. The CDR3 is made up of 13 amino acids. Germline CDR1 is ENHRY and CDR2 is SYGVKD. V dropped 10 bases and J dropped 1 base, with 11 bases sitting between them. The CDR3 loop is CANQAESGNTIYF. Written as DNA, the CDR3 is TGTGCCAACCAGGCGGAATCTGGAAACACCATATATTTT.

This sequence joins TRBV5-7 and TRBJ1-6, with D perhaps TRBD1 (6 bases). TRBV5-7 is an ORF, with its function uncertain. Trimming left V 4 bases short and J 4 bases short, with 24 bases between. The CDR3 extends over 19 amino acids. CDR3 protein: CASSRSAGDSPVYNSPLHF. The CDR3 DNA sequence: TGTGCCAGCAGCCGGAGTGCAGGGGATTCCCCCGTTTATAATTCACCCCTCCACTTT.

This clone was detected only a few times. V gene TRBV30 combines with J gene TRBJ1-1, with a tentative D call TRBD1 (6 bases). In germline, CDR1 is GTSNPN, CDR2 SVGIG (reference sequence). V gave up 0 bases and J gave up 7 bases, with 12 bases separating them. There are 13 residues in the CDR3. The DNA for the CDR3 is TGTGCCTGGAGTGTTGAGAGGGGGTTTGAAGCTTTCTTT. This gives the protein CAWSVERGFEAFF.

The V gene is TRBV18, the J gene TRBJ1-1; D uncertain. The germline gives CDR1 KGHSH, CDR2 LQKENI. The ends were cut back, 3 bases at V and 3 bases at J, with 14 bases in the middle. The CDR3 is 15 amino acids. In DNA form, the CDR3 reads TGTGCCAGCTCACCCCCCACGGGGTGGTACACTGAAGCTTTCTTT. Translated, it gives CASSPPTGWYTEAFF.

This chain's CDR3 is CASSDSITSPQHF. The CDR3 DNA reads as TGTGCCAGCAGTGACTCGATAACTTCACCCCAGCATTTT. The chain carries TRBV6-4 and TRBJ1-5; D not resolved. The CDR3 consists of 13 residues. Trimming cost V 0 bases and J 10 bases, with 10 bases left between them. CDR1 MRHNA and CDR2 SNTAGT come from the germline V gene.

The chain combines TRBV10-3 with TRBJ1-2, with a weak D call TRBD1 (6 bases). The V gene lost 0 bases and the J gene lost 5 bases, with 10 bases spanning the gap. Looked up from germline, CDR1 is ENHRY and CDR2 is SYGVKD. The CDR3 is made up of 14 amino acids. The CDR3 DNA reads TGTGCCATCAGTGAGTCAGGACAGAGTTATGGCTACACCTTC. Its protein product is CAISESGQSYGYTF.

This rearrangement joins TRBV4-3 to TRBJ2-3; perhaps TRBD1 as D (5 bases). The CDR3 is made up of 13 amino acids. Trimming removed 1 base at V and 4 bases at J, with 6 bases between. Germline CDR1 and CDR2: LGHNA and YSLEER. This chain's CDR3 is CASSQGGSDTQYF. The CDR3 bases are TGCGCCAGCAGCCAAGGGGGCTCAGATACGCAGTATTTT.

This chain uses TRBV30 with TRBJ1-5, with D maybe TRBD1 (5 bases). Trimming pared 4 bases from V and 4 bases from J, leaving 14 bases between. CDR3 length: 14 residues. Germline V CDR1 and CDR2: GTSNPN, SVGIG (reference sequence). The CDR3 sequence: CAWTQAGRNQPQHF. CDR3 nucleotides: TGTGCCTGGACTCAGGCAGGGCGGAATCAGCCCCAGCATTTT.

The genes are TRBV6-5 and TRBJ2-7; D may be TRBD1 (6 bases). Germline V CDR1 and CDR2: MNHEY, SVGAGI. Deletions cut 2 bases from V and 2 bases from J, with 10 bases between. This CDR3 comprises 14 residues. CDR3 sequence (DNA): TGTGCCAGCAGTTACGTCGACAGGACCTACGAGCAGTACTTC. Amino acids: CASSYVDRTYEQYF.

As DNA, the CDR3 is TGTGCCAGCTCACTGCGGGATAACACTGAAGCTTTCTTT. Protein product: CASSLRDNTEAFF. V gene TRBV18 combines with J gene TRBJ1-1; D gene uncertain. This CDR3 is 13 amino acids long. V was shortened by 4 bases and J by 2 bases, with 8 bases between the two germline ends. Per the germline V gene, CDR1 is KGHSH and CDR2 is LQKENI.

The CDR3 DNA reads TGTGCCACCAGATTTCCGGGTTCTACAGATACGCAGTATTTT. Translated: CATRFPGSTDTQYF. The chain carries TRBV15 and TRBJ2-3, with no clear D. The V end was cut by 6 bases, the J end by 3 bases, with 13 bases between. Germline CDR1 and CDR2: LNHNV and YYDKDF (reference sequence). The CDR3 runs to 14 residues.